The 11 T cell receptor beta chains below were found in one sample sequenced in a study of blood T cell repertoires in COVID-19 (dated by TCRdb to the early 2020s). Library prep was done by the immunoSEQ multiplex PCR assay. TCRdb stores this immuneACCESS table with in-frame sequences only. Part of the clones is absent; in the studies checked, under half of the shortfall reflects unresolved V genes, and no reason is known for the rest. The sample has fewer than 200,000 clones on record, roughly 80% of them singletons. Roughly 8.4% of the sample goes to the ten largest clones. Sequences were obtained from peripheral blood. Every receptor here comes from a man between 60 and 75 years old with acute or convalescent COVID-19.

The chain combines TRBV9 with TRBJ2-7, with 7 bases matching TRBD1. This CDR3 is built from 14 residues. The V segment lost 3 bases and the J segment 2 bases; nucleotides outside the gene matches: 5. CDR1 is SGDLS, CDR2 YYNGEE, per germline. The CDR3 reads CASSAGTDPYEQYF. CDR3 bases: TGTGCCAGCAGCGCCGGGACAGACCCCTACGAGCAGTACTTC.

This clone showed up just a few times. The rearrangement uses TRBV6-2 or TRBV6-3 and TRBJ2-1, with D maybe TRBD1 (7 bases). Trimming left V 3 bases short and J 2 bases short, with 11 bases between. Per the germline V gene, CDR1 is MNHEY and CDR2 is SVGEGT. The CDR3 spans 15 residues. DNA of the CDR3: TGTGCCAGCAGTTATCAGGGGGGTGCCTACAATGAGCAGTTCTTC. It yields the protein CASSYQGGAYNEQFF.

Notes on this clone: Other nucleotide sequences from this sample produce the same CDR3. The chain recombines TRBV21-1 with TRBJ2-7; TRBD2 is the table's D call, not checked against the DNA. TRBV21-1 is deemed a pseudogene. The CDR3 contains 17 residues. This CDR3 is CASSKALRAGGSYEQYF. The CDR3 region has the DNA TGTGCCAGCAGCAAAGCGCTGAGGGCGGGGGGGTCCTATGAGCAGTACTTC.

The V call is TRBV7-8, the J call TRBJ2-3; 9 bases are a match to TRBD2. V lost 6 bases to trimming and J lost 4 bases; unmatched junction nucleotides: 11. Germline V gene data show CDR1 as SGHVS and CDR2 as FQNEAQ. The CDR3 is made up of 16 amino acids. The CDR3 region is CASSFRGGEGADTQYF. CDR3 sequence (DNA): TGTGCCAGCAGTTTTCGCGGGGGGGAAGGCGCAGATACGCAGTATTTT.

This clone was seen once. The V gene is TRBV7-9, the J gene TRBJ1-2; 8 bases line up with TRBD1. This CDR3 is 15 amino acids long. Per germline, CDR1 SEHNR and CDR2 FQNEAQ (reference sequence). Germline trimming cut 5 bases from V and 3 bases from J; bases unmatched to any gene: 8. CDR3 bases: TGTGCCAGCAGCACCCTGACAGGGGCATACTATGGCTACACCTTC. Protein product: CASSTLTGAYYGYTF.

The rearrangement uses TRBV19 and TRBJ2-7; TRBD1 matches at 10 bases. The V segment lost 5 bases and the J segment 6 bases; nucleotides outside the gene matches: 7. Germline CDR1 and CDR2: LNHDA and SQIVND (reference sequence). CDR3 size: 14 residues. For the CDR3, the DNA is TGTGCCAGTAGTCAAGGGACAGGGGCTACCGAGCAGTACTTC. Translating it yields CASSQGTGATEQYF.

The rearrangement joins TRBV24-1 to TRBJ2-1, with TRBD2 matching over 12 bases. Trimming took 4 bases from V and 9 from J; bases not matched to a gene: 12. The CDR3 runs to 17 residues. Germline loops: CDR1 KGHDR, CDR2 SFDVKD. CDR3 sequence: CATSDPSSGGARSEQFF. The CDR3 bases are TGTGCCACCAGTGACCCCTCTAGCGGGGGGGCTCGTAGTGAGCAGTTCTTC.

This clone was observed a single time. The V call is TRBV7-2, the J call TRBJ2-5, with 7 bases aligning to TRBD1. The CDR3 is 14 residues long. The J segment lost 2 bases and the V segment lost 5 bases, leaving 5 bases of the junction unmatched. The germline gives CDR1 SGHTA, CDR2 FQGNSA. CDR3: CASSPDREQETQYF. CDR3 nucleotides: TGTGCCAGCAGCCCCGACAGGGAACAAGAGACCCAGTACTTC.

The chain is built from TRBV19 and TRBJ1-6; D perhaps matches TRBD1 (6 bases). The CDR3 is made up of 16 amino acids. Germline V gene lookup returns CDR1 LNHDA and CDR2 SQIVND (reference sequence). V was cut by 3 bases and J by 4 bases, with 13 bases left in between. CDR3 sequence: CASSILDRQYNSPLHF. The CDR3 region has the DNA TGTGCCAGTAGTATCTTGGACAGACAATATAATTCACCCCTCCACTTT. Full variable domain (remainder filled in from reference TRBV19 and TRBJ1-6): DGGITQSPKYLFRKEGQNVTLSCEQNLNHDAMYWYRQDPGQGLRLIYYSQIVNDFQKGDIAEGYSVSREKKESFPLTVTSAQKNPTAFYLCASSILDRQYNSPLHFGNGTRLTVT.

J is TRBJ1-2 and V is TRBV15, with 7 nucleotides matching TRBD1. Germline CDR1 reads LNHNV; CDR2 reads YYDKDF (reference sequence). This CDR3 contains 16 residues. Trimming cost V 3 bases and J 5 bases; bases outside gene matches: 12. CDR3 residues: CATSSKQGLNPYGYTF. CDR3 coding DNA: TGTGCCACCAGCAGTAAACAGGGGCTTAATCCGTATGGCTACACCTTC.

The chain uses TRBV5-1 and TRBJ1-1; D is unresolved. The CDR3 extends over 11 amino acids. Germline V lookup: CDR1 SGHRS, CDR2 YFSETQ. The V end lost 5 bases, the J end lost 5 bases, and 7 bases lay between the germline ends. The CDR3, as DNA: TGCGCCAGCAGTGGAGGAACTGAAGCTTTCTTT. Translated, it gives CASSGGTEAFF.